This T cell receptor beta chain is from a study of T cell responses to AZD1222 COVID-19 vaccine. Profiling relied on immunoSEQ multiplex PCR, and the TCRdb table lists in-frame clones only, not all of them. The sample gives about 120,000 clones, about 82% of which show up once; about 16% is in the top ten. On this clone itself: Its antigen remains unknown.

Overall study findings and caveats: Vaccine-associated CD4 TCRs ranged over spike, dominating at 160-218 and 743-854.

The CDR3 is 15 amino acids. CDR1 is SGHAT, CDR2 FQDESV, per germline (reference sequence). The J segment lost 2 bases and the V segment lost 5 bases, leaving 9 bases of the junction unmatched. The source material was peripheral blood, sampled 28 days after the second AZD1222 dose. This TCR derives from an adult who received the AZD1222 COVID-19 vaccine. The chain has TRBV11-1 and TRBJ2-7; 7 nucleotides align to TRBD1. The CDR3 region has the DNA TGTGCCAGCAGCCGGCCGGGACAGTCTCCCTACGAGCAGTACTTC. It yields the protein CASSRPGQSPYEQYF. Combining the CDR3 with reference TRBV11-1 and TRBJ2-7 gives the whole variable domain EAEVAQSPRYKITEKSQAVAFWCDPISGHATLYWYRQILGQGPELLVQFQDESVVDDSQLPKDRFSAERLKGVDSTLKIQPAELGDSAMYLCASSRPGQSPYEQYFGPGTRLTVT.